Listed below are T cell receptor beta chains from one sample, sequenced in a study of beta chain features in type 1 diabetes. Some clones are missing from TCRdb's copy, which holds only in-frame ones; the method was immunoSEQ multiplex PCR. The table records a few hundred thousand clones, 11% of them present only once. What was sequenced was naive CD4+ T cells from blood. The source is a woman aged 25 to 39 in good health. Each CDR3 is given with its conserved first and last residue. Fields, in order: clone size, D gene, J gene, V gene, CDR3 DNA, CDR3 protein. The D gene is left open where the match is weak. A row's size may be missing; if present it is once, few, many or a size class.

NA | NA | TRBJ2-5 | TRBV7-7 | TGTGCTAGCAGCTTAGCCGGGATTAGTGAGACCCAGTACTTC | CASSLAGISETQYF
NA | NA | TRBJ2-7 | TRBV5-4 | TGTGCCAGCAGCTTCTCCGAAGAGGAGCAGTACTTC | CASSFSEEEQYF
few | NA | TRBJ1-1 | TRBV5-1 | TGCGCCAGCAGCTTGACGGGGGAGGGGACTGAAGCTTTCTTT | CASSLTGEGTEAFF
NA | TRBD1 | TRBJ2-7 | TRBV20-1 | TGCAGTGCTAGAAGACAGGGGCGGGAGTACTTC | CSARRQGREYF
NA | NA | TRBJ1-4 | TRBV28 | TGTGCCAGCAGTAACCCCGGGGAAAAACTGTTTTTT | CASSNPGEKLFF
NA | NA | TRBJ2-3 | TRBV6-4 | TGTGCCAGCAGTGACTCCCCAGGGGCAGGTAGTGATACGCAGTATTTT | CASSDSPGAGSDTQYF
NA | NA | TRBJ2-5 | TRBV28 | TGTGCCAGCAGTTTATTTGGAGGGGCGCGAGGTAAAACCCAGTACTTC | CASSLFGGARGKTQYF
NA | TRBD1 | TRBJ2-3 | TRBV18 | TGTGCCAGCTCCCAAGACAGGGGCACAGATACGCAGTATTTT | CASSQDRGTDTQYF
few | NA | TRBJ2-1 | TRBV5-1 | TGCGCCAGCAGCTATCAGGGCAGTAATGAGCAGTTCTTC | CASSYQGSNEQFF
few | NA | TRBJ2-3 | TRBV4-3 | TGCGCCAGCAGCCGAGGACTATCCATTACAGATACGCAGTATTTT | CASSRGLSITDTQYF
NA | TRBD2 | TRBJ2-5 | TRBV7-3 | TGTGCCAGCAGCCCCACCCCGCCCGGGACTAGCGAAGAGACCCAGTACTTC | CASSPTPPGTSEETQYF
once | NA | TRBJ1-4 | TRBV5-4 | TGTGCCAGCAGCCCGGACAGCCCAACTAATGAAAAACTGTTTTTT | CASSPDSPTNEKLFF
NA | NA | TRBJ2-7 | TRBV30 | TGTGCCTGGAGTCCCCGAAGGAGTGTGGTTCTTAGGAGCTCCTACGAGCAGTACTTC | CAWSPRRSVVLRSSYEQYF
few | NA | TRBJ1-5 | TRBV21-1 | TGTGCCAGCAGCCCTCCCTCAGGTAATAGCAATCAGCCCCAGCATTTT | CASSPPSGNSNQPQHF
NA | TRBD1 | TRBJ2-1 | TRBV28 | TGTGCCAGCAGGACGCCGGGACAGGCTTACAATGAGCAGTTCTTC | CASRTPGQAYNEQFF
NA | TRBD1 | TRBJ2-1 | TRBV11-1 | TGTGCCAGCAGCCAGGACAGGGAGACCTACAATGAGCAGTTCTTC | CASSQDRETYNEQFF
NA | TRBD1 | TRBJ2-5 | TRBV7-6 | TGTGCCAGCAGCGCACAGGGGGAAGAGACCCAGTACTTC | CASSAQGEETQYF
few | NA | TRBJ1-5 | TRBV4-1 | TGCGCCAGCAGCCAAGCAGGGGGCAATCAGCCCCAGCATTTT | CASSQAGGNQPQHF
NA | NA | TRBJ2-4 | TRBV11-2 | TGTGCCAGCAGCTTTATGTCCGGCGGGGGCGGCATTCAGTACTTC | CASSFMSGGGGIQYF
NA | TRBD1 | TRBJ2-7 | TRBV9 | TGTGCCAGCAGCGTAGAAGGACAGGGGGGAAACGAGCAGTACTTC | CASSVEGQGGNEQYF
few | TRBD2 | TRBJ2-5 | TRBV11-2 | TGTGCCAGCAGCTTAAGCCTAGCGGGAGAATGGGAGACCCAGTACTTC | CASSLSLAGEWETQYF
NA | TRBD2 | TRBJ2-7 | TRBV29-1 | TGCAGCGTTGCCCCGAGACTAGCGGGAGCCTACGAGCAGTACTTC | CSVAPRLAGAYEQYF
NA | TRBD1 | TRBJ2-5 | TRBV6-5 | TGTGCCAGCAGTTCGACAGGGTTCGGGGAGACCCAGTACTTC | CASSSTGFGETQYF
NA | TRBD1 | TRBJ1-4 | TRBV30 | TGTGCCGAGGGACAGGGGAAAAAACTGTTTTTT | CAEGQGKKLFF
NA | NA | TRBJ2-3 | TRBV7-9 | NA | CASSTSTSGTQYF
few | NA | TRBJ2-5 | TRBV20-1 | TGCAGTGCTAGGGCAGGAGAGACCCAGTACTTC | CSARAGETQYF
NA | NA | TRBJ2-5 | TRBV5-1 | TGCGCCAGCAGCTTGGTCCCTGGGAGAGAAGAGACCCAGTACTTC | CASSLVPGREETQYF
NA | NA | TRBJ2-3 | TRBV18 | TGTGCCAGCTCACCACCGCGGATCAGCAGCACAGATACGCAGTATTTT | CASSPPRISSTDTQYF
few | NA | TRBJ2-5 | TRBV7-2 | TGTGCCAGCAGCCCAGGGGTTGAGACCCAGTACTTC | CASSPGVETQYF
NA | TRBD1 | TRBJ2-7 | TRBV4-2 | TGTGCCAGCAGCCAAGACCCCGGGACAGGGTCCTACGAGCAGTACTTC | CASSQDPGTGSYEQYF
NA | NA | TRBJ2-1 | TRBV29-1 | TGCAGCGGCTACCCCGGAGGCGCCGTTGAGCAGTTCTTC | CSGYPGGAVEQFF
NA | TRBD2 | TRBJ2-7 | TRBV4-1 | TGCGCCAGCAGCCAAGAAGGGCGGGAGGGATTCTACGAGCAGTACTTC | CASSQEGREGFYEQYF
few | NA | TRBJ1-5 | TRBV7-9 | TGTGCCAGCAGCCCCAGGGGTAATAGCAATCAGCCCCAGCATTTT | CASSPRGNSNQPQHF
few | TRBD1 | TRBJ2-7 | TRBV7-8 | TGTGCCAGCAGCATCCGACAGGGGACGGCCTACGAGCAGTACTTC | CASSIRQGTAYEQYF
few | NA | TRBJ2-5 | TRBV6-6 | TGTGCCAGCAGTCAACCAACAGGGCCCCAAGAGACCCAGTACTTC | CASSQPTGPQETQYF
few | TRBD1 | TRBJ2-1 | TRBV18 | TGTGCCAGCTCACCCCGTGGACAGGCCTACAATGAGCAGTTCTTC | CASSPRGQAYNEQFF
NA | NA | TRBJ2-1 | TRBV11-3 | TGTGCCAGCAGCTTAGCGGGTATCGGCCTACAGTTCTTC | CASSLAGIGLQFF